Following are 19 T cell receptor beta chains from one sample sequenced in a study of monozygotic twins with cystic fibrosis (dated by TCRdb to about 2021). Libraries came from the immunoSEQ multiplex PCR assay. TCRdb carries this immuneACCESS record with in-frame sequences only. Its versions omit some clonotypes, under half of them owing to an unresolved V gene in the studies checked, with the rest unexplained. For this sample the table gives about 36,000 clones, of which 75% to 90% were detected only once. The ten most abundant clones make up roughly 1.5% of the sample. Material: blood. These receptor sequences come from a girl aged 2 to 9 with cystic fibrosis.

The CDR3 sequence: CASYPGTGISYEQYF. The CDR3 DNA follows: TGTGCCAGCTACCCCGGGACAGGGATATCCTACGAGCAGTACTTC. The J gene is TRBJ2-7, the V gene TRBV7-8; 9 bases map to TRBD1. The CDR3 is made up of 15 amino acids. J gave up 1 base and V 8 bases, and 9 bases lay outside the gene matches. Germline lookup yields CDR1 SGHVS and CDR2 FQNEAQ.

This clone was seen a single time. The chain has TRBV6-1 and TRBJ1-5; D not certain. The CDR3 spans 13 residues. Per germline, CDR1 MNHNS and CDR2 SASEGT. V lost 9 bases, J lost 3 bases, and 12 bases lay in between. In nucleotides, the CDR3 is TGTGCCAGTTCGTCGAGGTTCAATCAGCCCCAGCATTTT. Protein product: CASSSRFNQPQHF.

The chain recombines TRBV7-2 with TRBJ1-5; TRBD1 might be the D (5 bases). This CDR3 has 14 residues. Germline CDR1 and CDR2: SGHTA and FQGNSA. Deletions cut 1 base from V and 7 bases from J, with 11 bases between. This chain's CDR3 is CASSLEPGTQPQHF. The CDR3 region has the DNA TGTGCCAGCAGCTTAGAACCGGGGACCCAGCCCCAGCATTTT.

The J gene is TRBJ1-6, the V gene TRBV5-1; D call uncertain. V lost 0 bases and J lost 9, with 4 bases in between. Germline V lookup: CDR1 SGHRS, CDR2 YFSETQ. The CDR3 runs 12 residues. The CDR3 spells CASSLEGSPLHF. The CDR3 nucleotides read TGCGCCAGCAGCTTGGAGGGTTCACCCCTCCACTTT.

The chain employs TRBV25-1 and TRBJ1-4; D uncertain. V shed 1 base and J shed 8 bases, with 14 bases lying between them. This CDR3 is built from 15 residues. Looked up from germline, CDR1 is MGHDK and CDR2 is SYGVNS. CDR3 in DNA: TGTGCCAGCAGTGAATGGACCTCGGCAGAGGAAAAACTGTTTTTT. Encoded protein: CASSEWTSAEEKLFF. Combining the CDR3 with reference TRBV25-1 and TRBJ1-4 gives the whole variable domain EADIYQTPRYLVIGTGKKITLECSQTMGHDKMYWYQQDPGMELHLIHYSYGVNSTEKGDLSSESTVSRIRTEHFPLTLESARPSHTSQYLCASSEWTSAEEKLFFGSGTQLSVL.

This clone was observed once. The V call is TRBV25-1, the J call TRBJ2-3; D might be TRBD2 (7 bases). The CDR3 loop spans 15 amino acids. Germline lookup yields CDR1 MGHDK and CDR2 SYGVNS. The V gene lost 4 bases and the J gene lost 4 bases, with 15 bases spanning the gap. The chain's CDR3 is CASSALGGAADTQYF. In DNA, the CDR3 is TGTGCCAGCAGTGCTCTAGGGGGGGCCGCAGATACGCAGTATTTT. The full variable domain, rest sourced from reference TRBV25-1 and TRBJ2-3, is EADIYQTPRYLVIGTGKKITLECSQTMGHDKMYWYQQDPGMELHLIHYSYGVNSTEKGDLSSESTVSRIRTEHFPLTLESARPSHTSQYLCASSALGGAADTQYFGPGTRLTVL.

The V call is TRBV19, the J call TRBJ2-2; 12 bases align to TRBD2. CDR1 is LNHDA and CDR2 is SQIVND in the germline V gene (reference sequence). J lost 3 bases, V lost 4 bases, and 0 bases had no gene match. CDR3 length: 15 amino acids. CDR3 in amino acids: CASSRLAGDTGELFF. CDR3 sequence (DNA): TGTGCCAGTAGTAGACTAGCGGGGGACACCGGGGAGCTGTTTTTT.

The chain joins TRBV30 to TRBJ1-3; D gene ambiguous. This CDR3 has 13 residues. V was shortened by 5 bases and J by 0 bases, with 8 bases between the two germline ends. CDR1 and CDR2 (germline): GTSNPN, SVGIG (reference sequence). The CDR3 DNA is TGTGCCTGGGCCACAGACTCTGGAAACACCATATATTTT. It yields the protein CAWATDSGNTIYF.

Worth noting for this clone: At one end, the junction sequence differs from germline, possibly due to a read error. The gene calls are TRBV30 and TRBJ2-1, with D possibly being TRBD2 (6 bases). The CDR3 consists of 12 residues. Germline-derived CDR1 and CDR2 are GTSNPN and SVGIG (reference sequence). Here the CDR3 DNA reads TGTGCCTGGAGTGTACGGGGGACGCCTCAGCTCTTC. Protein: CAWSVRGTPQLF.

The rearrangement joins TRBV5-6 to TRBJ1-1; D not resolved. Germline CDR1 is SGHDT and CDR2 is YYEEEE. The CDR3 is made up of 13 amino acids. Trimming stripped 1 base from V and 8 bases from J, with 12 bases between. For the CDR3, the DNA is TGTGCCAGCAGCTTGAACCCCAGGACGGAAGCTTTCTTT. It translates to CASSLNPRTEAFF.

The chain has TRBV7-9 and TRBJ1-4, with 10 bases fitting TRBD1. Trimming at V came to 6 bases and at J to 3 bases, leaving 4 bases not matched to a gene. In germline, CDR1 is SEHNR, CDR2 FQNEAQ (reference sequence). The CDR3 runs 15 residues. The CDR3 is CASRRDRGSNEKLFF. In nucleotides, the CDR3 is TGTGCCAGCAGAAGGGACAGGGGCTCTAATGAAAAACTGTTTTTT.

CDR3 in DNA: TGTGCCAGCAGCTTCGGACGGGAGGCTGAAGCTTTCTTT. Translation gives CASSFGREAEAFF. V usage is TRBV6-6 and J usage is TRBJ1-1; D remains ambiguous. Germline V CDR1 and CDR2: MNHNY, SVGAGI (reference sequence). The CDR3 is 13 residues long. V shed 6 bases and J shed 6 bases, with 14 bases lying between them.

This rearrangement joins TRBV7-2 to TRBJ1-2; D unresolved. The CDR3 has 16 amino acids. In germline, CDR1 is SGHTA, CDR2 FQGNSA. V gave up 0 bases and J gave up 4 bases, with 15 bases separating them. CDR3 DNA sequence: TGTGCCAGCAGCTTAGCGCTTGGCGGATCCCTCTATGGCTACACCTTC. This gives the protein CASSLALGGSLYGYTF.

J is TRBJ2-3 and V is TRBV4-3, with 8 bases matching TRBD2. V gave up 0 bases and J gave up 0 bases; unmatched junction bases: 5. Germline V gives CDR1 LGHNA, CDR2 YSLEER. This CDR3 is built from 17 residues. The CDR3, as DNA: TGCGCCAGCAGCCAAGAGGCACTAGCGGCTAGCACAGATACGCAGTATTTT. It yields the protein CASSQEALAASTDTQYF.

The CDR3 here is CASSHPKTSPYEQYF. As DNA, the CDR3 is TGTGCCAGCAGCCACCCCAAAACATCACCTTACGAGCAGTACTTC. This rearrangement joins TRBV14 to TRBJ2-7; no clear D gene. This CDR3 spans 15 amino acids. V was pared by 3 bases and J by 4 bases, with 16 bases between. Per the germline V gene, CDR1 is SGHDN and CDR2 is FVKESK.

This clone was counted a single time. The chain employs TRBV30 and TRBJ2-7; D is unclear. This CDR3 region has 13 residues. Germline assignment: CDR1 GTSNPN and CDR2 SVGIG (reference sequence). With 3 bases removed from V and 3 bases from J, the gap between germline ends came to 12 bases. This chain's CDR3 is CAWSPRRIYEQYF. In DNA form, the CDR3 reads TGTGCCTGGAGCCCCCGGCGGATCTACGAGCAGTACTTC. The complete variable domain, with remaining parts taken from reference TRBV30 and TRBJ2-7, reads SQTIHQWPATLVQPVGSPLSLECTVEGTSNPNLYWYRQAAGRGLQLLFYSVGIGQISSEVPQNLSASRPQDRQFILSSKKLLLSDSGFYLCAWSPRRIYEQYFGPGTRLTVT.

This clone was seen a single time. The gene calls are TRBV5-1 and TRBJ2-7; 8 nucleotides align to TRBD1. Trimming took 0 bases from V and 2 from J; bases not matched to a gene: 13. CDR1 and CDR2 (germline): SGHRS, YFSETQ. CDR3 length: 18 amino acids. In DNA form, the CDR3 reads TGCGCCAGCAGCTTGGCCGGGTCCGGACAGGGACGAACCTACGAGCAGTACTTC. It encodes CASSLAGSGQGRTYEQYF.

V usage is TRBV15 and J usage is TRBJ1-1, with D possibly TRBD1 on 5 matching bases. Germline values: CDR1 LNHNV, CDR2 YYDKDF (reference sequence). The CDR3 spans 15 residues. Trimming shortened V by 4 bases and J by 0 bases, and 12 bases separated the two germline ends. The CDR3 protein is CATSTPPGLNTEAFF. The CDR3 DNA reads TGTGCCACCAGCACTCCACCAGGGTTGAACACTGAAGCTTTCTTT.

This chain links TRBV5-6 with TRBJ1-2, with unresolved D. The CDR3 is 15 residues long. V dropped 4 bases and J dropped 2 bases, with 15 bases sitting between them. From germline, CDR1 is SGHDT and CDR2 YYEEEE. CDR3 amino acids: CASSRPGLGNYGYTF. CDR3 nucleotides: TGTGCCAGCAGCCGTCCAGGACTAGGGAACTATGGCTACACCTTC.